This T cell receptor (beta chain) came from a study of regulatory T cells in long-lasting Graves disease. This clonotype was detected a few times. The time point: persistent/refractory GD, antithyroid drugs over 5 years with positive TRAb. From PBMCs, RNA was extracted and then used to make the TCR library. The CDR3 is made up of 15 amino acids. V was trimmed by 0 bases and J by 3 bases, leaving 13 bases between them. Germline V gene data show CDR1 as SGHRS and CDR2 as YFSETQ. HTBI primers from iRepertoire and Arm-PCR of CDR3 regions yielded the TCR beta libraries. Via MiXCR, TCRdb re-called the multiplex PCR reads, giving one row per CDR3 protein. In the table there are about 430,000 distinct CDR3 sequences, roughly a fifth of which are singletons.

The chain has TRBV5-1 and TRBJ2-7, with unresolved D. The source of this sequence is a female donor with Graves disease. The sequencing here drew on peripheral blood mononuclear cells (PBMCs), taken when the disease was refractory, from a patient treated with antithyroid drugs. CDR3 loop: CASSLAGVPGYEQYF. The CDR3 coding sequence is TGCGCCAGCAGCTTGGCAGGCGTGCCGGGCTACGAGCAGTACTTC.